This T cell receptor (beta chain) was found in a study of CD8 T cells in ankylosing spondylitis. General study results and limits: What seemed typical of ankylosing spondylitis blood was a TCR beta motif built from 7 or 8 highly homologous variants. As reported, disease-linked clones showed significant enrichment in matched ankylosing spondylitis synovial fluid. Researchers report that disease-linked clones proved CD8+ and relatively rare in peripheral blood.

Each TCR beta library was made by quantitative 5'-RACE that incorporated molecular barcodes. TCRdb passed the 5' RACE reads through MiXCR, listing each CDR3 protein once. The profile shows more than 250,000 distinct CDR3 sequences, approximately 10% of them singletons. V lost 8 bases and J 2 bases, leaving 9 bases between the germline ends. The CDR3 covers 12 residues. The germline V gene has CDR1 SNHLY and CDR2 FYNNEI. Of note for this clonotype: Its antigen is not known.

Sequenced: blood, either unsorted or a sorted T cell fraction (not recorded which). The source is a female donor with ankylosing spondylitis or in good health (not recorded which). The chain carries TRBV2 and TRBJ2-5; maybe TRBD1 (5 bases). CDR3: CASGAQQETQYF. In DNA, the CDR3 is TGTGCCAGCGGGGCCCAACAAGAGACCCAGTACTTC.